The rows below give T cell receptor beta chains drawn from one sample of a study of blood T cell repertoires in COVID-19. Generated by immunoSEQ multiplex PCR, the TCRdb table keeps only in-frame clones and is missing some. The sample contains over 250,000 clones, about 89% of which appear only once. Sequenced input: peripheral blood. The receptors originated from a middle-aged man who had recovered from COVID-19. Each CDR3 is given with its conserved first and last residue. The D gene is left open where the match is weak. The size field is filled for only some rows; it gives once, few, many or a size class.

D gene: TRBD2; V gene: TRBV7-2; clone size: -; J gene: TRBJ2-7; CDR3 protein: CASIPKTSGGEQYF; CDR3 DNA: TGTGCCAGCATCCCAAAAACTAGCGGGGGTGAGCAGTACTTC
D gene: -; V gene: TRBV4-1; clone size: -; J gene: TRBJ2-7; CDR3 protein: CASSQDSQRRTYEQYF; CDR3 DNA: TGCGCCAGCAGCCAAGATTCCCAGCGGCGGACCTACGAGCAGTACTTC
D gene: -; V gene: TRBV30; clone size: -; J gene: TRBJ2-7; CDR3 protein: CAWSVTVFSYEQYF; CDR3 DNA: TGTGCCTGGAGTGTAACAGTTTTCTCCTACGAGCAGTACTTC
D gene: TRBD2; V gene: TRBV19; clone size: -; J gene: TRBJ2-1; CDR3 protein: CASSIEMGLAGYNEQFF; CDR3 DNA: TGTGCCAGTAGTATAGAGATGGGACTAGCGGGCTACAATGAGCAGTTCTTC
D gene: -; V gene: TRBV5-8; clone size: -; J gene: TRBJ2-1; CDR3 protein: CASSRQGRLNEQFF; CDR3 DNA: TGTGCCAGCAGCCGTCAGGGAAGGTTGAATGAGCAGTTCTTC
D gene: -; V gene: TRBV16; clone size: -; J gene: TRBJ1-1; CDR3 protein: CASSPVTGGSYNTEAFF; CDR3 DNA: TGTGCCAGCAGCCCTGTGACTGGTGGCAGCTATAACACTGAAGCTTTCTTT
D gene: -; V gene: TRBV27; clone size: -; J gene: TRBJ2-7; CDR3 protein: CASSSRGNEQYF; CDR3 DNA: TGTGCCAGCAGTTCCAGGGGCAACGAGCAGTACTTC
D gene: TRBD2; V gene: TRBV9; clone size: -; J gene: TRBJ2-3; CDR3 protein: CASSALAGLGTDTQYF; CDR3 DNA: TGTGCCAGCAGCGCCTTAGCGGGATTGGGCACAGATACGCAGTATTTT
D gene: TRBD2; V gene: TRBV2; clone size: -; J gene: TRBJ2-1; CDR3 protein: CATGRRGGRYNEQFF; CDR3 DNA: TGTGCCACTGGGAGGCGGGGGGGCCGTTACAATGAGCAGTTCTTC
D gene: -; V gene: TRBV6-6; clone size: -; J gene: TRBJ2-3; CDR3 protein: CASSYAASTDTQYF; CDR3 DNA: TGTGCCAGCAGTTATGCGGCGAGCACAGATACGCAGTATTTT
D gene: -; V gene: TRBV6-5; clone size: few; J gene: TRBJ1-6; CDR3 protein: CASNRDTGVNSPLHF; CDR3 DNA: TGTGCCAGCAATAGGGACACCGGGGTCAATTCACCCCTCCACTTT
D gene: -; V gene: TRBV7-9; clone size: -; J gene: TRBJ1-3; CDR3 protein: CASSSGGRMDF; CDR3 DNA: TGTGCCAGCAGCTCCGGGGGGAGAATGGATTTT
D gene: -; V gene: TRBV6-5; clone size: -; J gene: TRBJ1-2; CDR3 protein: CASAEGGNYGYTF; CDR3 DNA: TGTGCCAGTGCCGAAGGGGGTAACTATGGCTACACCTTC
D gene: -; V gene: TRBV25-1; clone size: -; J gene: TRBJ2-7; CDR3 protein: CASSESQGHGSYEQYF; CDR3 DNA: TGTGCCAGCAGTGAAAGCCAGGGTCACGGCTCCTACGAGCAGTACTTC
D gene: TRBD2; V gene: TRBV4-3; clone size: -; J gene: TRBJ2-3; CDR3 protein: CASSQDLGTSGGATDTQYF; CDR3 DNA: TGCGCCAGCAGCCAAGATCTAGGGACTAGCGGGGGGGCGACAGATACGCAGTATTTT
D gene: TRBD2; V gene: TRBV10-3; clone size: -; J gene: TRBJ2-1; CDR3 protein: CAISGTSGGADNEQFF; CDR3 DNA: TGTGCCATCAGTGGGACTAGCGGGGGGGCCGACAATGAGCAGTTCTTC
D gene: -; V gene: TRBV7-9; clone size: -; J gene: TRBJ2-1; CDR3 protein: CASSPPLPGLNNEQFF; CDR3 DNA: TGTGCCAGCAGCCCGCCCCTCCCGGGACTTAACAATGAGCAGTTCTTC
D gene: TRBD2; V gene: TRBV4-3; clone size: -; J gene: TRBJ2-3; CDR3 protein: CASSLGSGGNTDTQYF; CDR3 DNA: TGCGCCAGCAGCCTAGGTAGCGGGGGGAACACAGATACGCAGTATTTT
D gene: -; V gene: TRBV29-1; clone size: -; J gene: TRBJ2-7; CDR3 protein: CSVALFSYEQYF; CDR3 DNA: TGCAGCGTTGCACTGTTCTCCTACGAGCAGTACTTC
D gene: -; V gene: TRBV5-6; clone size: few; J gene: TRBJ2-1; CDR3 protein: CASSSWTDNEQFF; CDR3 DNA: TGTGCCAGCAGCTCCTGGACAGACAATGAGCAGTTCTTC
D gene: -; V gene: TRBV3-1/TRBV3-2; clone size: -; J gene: TRBJ2-5; CDR3 protein: CASSQHSTGSRETQYF; CDR3 DNA: TGTGCCAGCAGCCAACACTCGACAGGCTCTAGGGAGACCCAGTACTTC
D gene: -; V gene: TRBV29-1; clone size: -; J gene: TRBJ2-6; CDR3 protein: CSAQGRAISGANVLTF; CDR3 DNA: TGCAGCGCACAGGGCAGGGCCATCTCTGGGGCCAACGTCCTGACTTTC
D gene: TRBD1; V gene: TRBV19; clone size: -; J gene: TRBJ1-6; CDR3 protein: CASSTGQNVGSPLHF; CDR3 DNA: TGTGCCAGTAGTACGGGACAGAATGTAGGTTCACCCCTCCACTTT
D gene: -; V gene: TRBV5-7; clone size: -; J gene: TRBJ2-1; CDR3 protein: CASSFYTPSDNNEQFF; CDR3 DNA: TGTGCCAGCAGCTTTTATACCCCTAGCGATAACAATGAGCAGTTCTTC
D gene: TRBD2; V gene: TRBV6-5; clone size: -; J gene: TRBJ2-3; CDR3 protein: CASTVGGGTDTQYF; CDR3 DNA: TGTGCCAGCACCGTCGGGGGGGGCACAGATACGCAGTATTTT
D gene: -; V gene: TRBV7-3; clone size: -; J gene: TRBJ2-3; CDR3 protein: CASSLGSVRGTDTQYF; CDR3 DNA: TGTGCCAGCAGCTTAGGTAGCGTTCGGGGCACAGATACGCAGTATTTT
D gene: TRBD2; V gene: TRBV7-2; clone size: -; J gene: TRBJ2-3; CDR3 protein: CASSLVSGGADTQYF; CDR3 DNA: TGTGCCAGCAGCTTAGTCAGTGGGGGGGCAGATACGCAGTATTTT
D gene: TRBD2; V gene: TRBV19; clone size: -; J gene: TRBJ2-3; CDR3 protein: CATGGSSTDTQYF; CDR3 DNA: TGTGCCACCGGGGGGTCTAGCACAGATACGCAGTATTTT
D gene: TRBD1; V gene: TRBV29-1; clone size: -; J gene: TRBJ1-3; CDR3 protein: CSGRGLGNTIYF; CDR3 DNA: TGCAGCGGGAGGGGGCTCGGGAACACCATATATTTT
D gene: -; V gene: TRBV6-5; clone size: -; J gene: TRBJ1-2; CDR3 protein: CASSYSVEGANYGYTF; CDR3 DNA: TGTGCCAGCAGTTACTCGGTTGAGGGAGCTAACTATGGCTACACCTTC
D gene: -; V gene: TRBV5-1; clone size: -; J gene: TRBJ2-5; CDR3 protein: CASSSRGGQETQYF; CDR3 DNA: TGCGCCAGCAGCAGCAGGGGTGGGCAAGAGACCCAGTACTTC
D gene: TRBD2; V gene: TRBV19; clone size: -; J gene: TRBJ2-2; CDR3 protein: CASSPGLASGELFF; CDR3 DNA: TGTGCCAGCTCCCCCGGACTAGCGTCCGGGGAGCTGTTTTTT
D gene: TRBD1; V gene: TRBV5-4; clone size: -; J gene: TRBJ1-2; CDR3 protein: CASSPGQGNYGYTF; CDR3 DNA: TGTGCCAGCAGCCCCGGACAGGGTAACTATGGCTACACCTTC
D gene: -; V gene: TRBV3-1/TRBV3-2; clone size: -; J gene: TRBJ1-3; CDR3 protein: CASSQLSGRSGNTIYF; CDR3 DNA: TGTGCCAGCAGCCAACTTTCAGGCCGCTCTGGAAACACCATATATTTT
D gene: TRBD2; V gene: TRBV7-2; clone size: -; J gene: TRBJ2-2; CDR3 protein: CASSETSPNTGELFF; CDR3 DNA: TGTGCCAGCAGCGAGACTAGCCCGAACACCGGGGAGCTGTTTTTT
D gene: TRBD2; V gene: TRBV6-2/TRBV6-3; clone size: -; J gene: TRBJ2-7; CDR3 protein: CASSLGLAGGPLTYEQYF; CDR3 DNA: TGTGCCAGCAGCCTGGGACTAGCGGGAGGGCCCCTAACCTACGAGCAGTACTTC
D gene: -; V gene: TRBV18; clone size: -; J gene: TRBJ2-5; CDR3 protein: CASSPWTYQETQYF; CDR3 DNA: TGTGCCAGCTCACCCTGGACTTACCAAGAGACCCAGTACTTC
D gene: -; V gene: TRBV19; clone size: few; J gene: TRBJ1-1; CDR3 protein: CASSIDFQGRNTEAFF; CDR3 DNA: TGTGCCAGTAGTATAGATTTTCAGGGAAGGAACACTGAAGCTTTCTTT
D gene: TRBD1; V gene: TRBV5-4; clone size: -; J gene: TRBJ2-5; CDR3 protein: CASSPDRGPGGETQYF; CDR3 DNA: TGTGCCAGCAGCCCCGACAGGGGCCCTGGGGGAGAGACCCAGTACTTC
D gene: -; V gene: TRBV25-1; clone size: once; J gene: TRBJ1-2; CDR3 protein: CASRDSANYGYTF; CDR3 DNA: TGTGCCAGCAGAGACAGCGCTAACTATGGCTACACCTTC
D gene: -; V gene: TRBV5-6; clone size: -; J gene: TRBJ2-5; CDR3 protein: CASSLGAGGETQYF; CDR3 DNA: TGTGCCAGCAGCCTAGGTGCCGGAGGGGAGACCCAGTACTTC
D gene: -; V gene: TRBV7-9; clone size: -; J gene: TRBJ2-5; CDR3 protein: CASSLGGGGRAETQYF; CDR3 DNA: TGTGCCAGCAGCTTAGGAGGGGGGGGGCGGGCGGAGACCCAGTACTTC
D gene: -; V gene: TRBV30; clone size: -; J gene: TRBJ2-1; CDR3 protein: CAWRGLTFDVYNEQFF; CDR3 DNA: TGTGCCTGGAGGGGACTCACCTTCGACGTTTACAATGAGCAGTTCTTC
D gene: TRBD2; V gene: TRBV5-1; clone size: -; J gene: TRBJ2-7; CDR3 protein: CASSLVVAGVYEQYF; CDR3 DNA: TGCGCCAGCAGCTTGGTGGTAGCGGGAGTCTACGAGCAGTACTTC
D gene: TRBD2; V gene: TRBV7-9; clone size: -; J gene: TRBJ2-3; CDR3 protein: CASSSTSWGTDTQYF; CDR3 DNA: TGTGCCAGCAGCTCGACTAGCTGGGGCACAGATACGCAGTATTTT
D gene: TRBD2; V gene: TRBV29-1; clone size: -; J gene: TRBJ2-5; CDR3 protein: CSVVPRGGAQYF; CDR3 DNA: TGCAGCGTTGTTCCTAGGGGAGGGGCCCAGTACTTC
D gene: -; V gene: TRBV6-1; clone size: -; J gene: TRBJ2-7; CDR3 protein: CASSELGGHLSYEQYF; CDR3 DNA: TGTGCCAGCAGTGAGTTGGGAGGACACCTTTCCTACGAGCAGTACTTC
D gene: -; V gene: TRBV4-3; clone size: -; J gene: TRBJ1-1; CDR3 protein: CASSQALPFMNTEAFF; CDR3 DNA: TGCGCCAGCAGCCAAGCCCTACCTTTCATGAACACTGAAGCTTTCTTT
D gene: TRBD2; V gene: TRBV3-1/TRBV3-2; clone size: -; J gene: TRBJ2-5; CDR3 protein: CASSQSGGWAQETQYF; CDR3 DNA: TGTGCCAGCAGCCAAAGCGGGGGTTGGGCCCAAGAGACCCAGTACTTC